Below, 14 T cell receptor beta chains from the same sample are listed, as sequenced in a study of blood T cell repertoires in COVID-19. Profiled with immunoSEQ multiplex PCR; TCRdb holds only in-frame clones, not every one. The sample includes about 280,000 clones, about 85% of them seen just once. Sequencing was done on a sample of peripheral blood. The source is a human donor in a cohort sampled during active COVID-19.

This clone came up a few times. This chain joins TRBV30 and TRBJ2-5, with D hard to call. The CDR3 consists of 13 residues. Germline V gene lookup returns CDR1 GTSNPN and CDR2 SVGIG (reference sequence). The V and J ends lost 2 bases and 0 bases respectively, with 7 bases between them. This CDR3 is CAWSRGNQETQYF. The CDR3 nucleotides read TGTGCCTGGAGTCGCGGAAACCAAGAGACCCAGTACTTC.

The chain links TRBV9 to TRBJ2-2; D uncertain. This CDR3 has 14 amino acids. Germline CDR1 and CDR2: SGDLS and YYNGEE. V lost 0 bases and J 4 bases, leaving 7 bases between the germline ends. CDR3 bases: TGTGCCAGCAGCGTAGAGTCCGGCACCGGGGAGCTGTTTTTT. It translates to CASSVESGTGELFF.

The chain uses TRBV5-1 and TRBJ1-4; 8 nucleotides match TRBD1. The J segment lost 8 bases and the V segment lost 0 bases, leaving 12 bases of the junction unmatched. This CDR3 has 17 residues. Looked up from germline, CDR1 is SGHRS and CDR2 is YFSETQ. The CDR3 loop is CASSLASPGGAGEKLFF. CDR3 nucleotide sequence: TGCGCCAGCAGCTTGGCTTCCCCAGGGGGCGCAGGAGAAAAACTGTTTTTT.

The genes are TRBV3-1 (or the pseudogene TRBV3-2) and TRBJ2-1; TRBD2 agrees at 8 bases. The CDR3 sequence is 12 residues long. CDR1 LGHDT and CDR2 YNNKEL come from the germline V gene (reference sequence). Trimming cost V 6 bases and J 13 bases; bases outside gene matches: 8. The CDR3 loop reads CASSPLAGPQFF. CDR3 coding DNA: TGTGCCAGCAGTCCTCTAGCGGGTCCCCAGTTCTTC.

The chain recombines TRBV3-1 (or the pseudogene TRBV3-2) with TRBJ2-3; D is perhaps TRBD1 (5 bases). Trimming stripped 4 bases from V and 8 bases from J, with 13 bases between. This CDR3 has 13 amino acids. Looked up from germline, CDR1 is LGHDT and CDR2 is YNNKEL (reference sequence). CDR3 nucleotides: TGTGCCAGCAGCCCTAGACAGCCCCCTACGCAGTATTTT. It is translated as CASSPRQPPTQYF.

The rearrangement uses TRBV5-1 and TRBJ2-3, with TRBD2 identical over 13 bases. Germline CDR1 is SGHRS and CDR2 is YFSETQ. The CDR3 runs to 19 residues. The V and J ends lost 3 bases and 2 bases, in that order; junction bases with no gene match: 12. Here the CDR3 reads CASSYGLAGAPRPTDTQYF. CDR3 nucleotide sequence: TGCGCCAGCAGCTACGGACTAGCGGGAGCCCCCAGACCCACAGATACGCAGTATTTT.

The chain uses TRBV19 and TRBJ1-2; tentative D call: TRBD1 (5 bases). The V end was cut by 5 bases, the J end by 5 bases, with 15 bases between. This CDR3 is 14 amino acids long. Germline V gene data show CDR1 as LNHDA and CDR2 as SQIVND (reference sequence). This CDR3 is CASSLAGGRYGYTF. The CDR3 DNA reads TGTGCCAGTAGTTTGGCCGGGGGAAGGTATGGCTACACCTTC.

The table lists this clone with a few counts. The chain combines TRBV28 with TRBJ2-1; 8 positions agree with TRBD2. The V gene end was trimmed by 5 bases and the J gene end by 10 bases; junction bases not matched to a gene: 4. Germline V gene sequence: CDR1 MDHEN, CDR2 SYDVKM. This CDR3 contains 12 residues. CDR3 sequence (DNA): TGTGCCAGCAGTCTAACTAGCGGCGAGCAGTTCTTC. It encodes CASSLTSGEQFF. Using reference TRBV28 and TRBJ2-1 for the parts outside the CDR3, the full variable domain is DVKVTQSSRYLVKRTGEKVFLECVQDMDHENMFWYRQDPGLGLRLIYFSYDVKMKEKGDIPEGYSVSREKKERFSLILESASTNQTSMYLCASSLTSGEQFFGPGTRLTVL.

The rearrangement uses TRBV6-5 and TRBJ1-4; D is uncertain. The ends were cut back, 2 bases at V and 0 bases at J, with 10 bases in the middle. Germline CDR1 reads MNHEY; CDR2 reads SVGAGI. The CDR3 length is 16 residues. The CDR3: CASSYGLETTNEKLFF. The CDR3 coding sequence is TGTGCCAGCAGTTACGGCCTAGAGACAACTAATGAAAAACTGTTTTTT.

This chain connects TRBV28 to TRBJ2-7, with 7 bases lining up with TRBD2. Germline V gene lookup returns CDR1 MDHEN and CDR2 SYDVKM. J was trimmed by 6 bases and V by 4 bases; bases with no gene match: 3. The CDR3 has 12 residues. The CDR3 DNA sequence: TGTGCCAGCAGTTCCGGACTAGTCGAGCAGTACTTC. It translates to CASSSGLVEQYF.

The CDR3 reads CAWNIDRGRFENTIYF. The CDR3 DNA reads as TGTGCCTGGAACATTGACAGGGGGCGATTTGAAAACACCATATATTTT. The chain is built from TRBV30 and TRBJ1-3; 10 bases line up with TRBD1. CDR1 is GTSNPN and CDR2 is SVGIG in the germline V gene (reference sequence). V was pared by 4 bases and J by 6 bases, with 12 bases of the junction left unmatched. The CDR3 is 16 residues long.

This clone has only one observation. The chain couples TRBV5-4 to TRBJ2-7; 9 bases agree with TRBD2. The trim removed 0 bases at V and 0 bases at J, leaving 7 bases unmatched. The CDR3 totals 17 residues. CDR1 SGHNT and CDR2 YYREEE come from the germline V gene (reference sequence). This CDR3 is CASSLVTLAGISYEQYF. DNA of the CDR3: TGTGCCAGCAGCTTGGTGACGCTAGCGGGGATCTCCTACGAGCAGTACTTC.

The chain recombines TRBV27 with TRBJ1-2; D not certain. The V gene's germline CDR1 is MNHEY and CDR2 SMNVEV (reference sequence). The V end was cut by 4 bases, the J end by 2 bases, with 8 bases between. The CDR3 is made up of 13 amino acids. CDR3 nucleotide sequence: TGTGCCAGCAGTTCGGAGCCGAACTATGGCTACACCTTC. It translates to CASSSEPNYGYTF.

V and J are TRBV6-1 and TRBJ1-1; D ambiguous. The CDR3 extends over 16 amino acids. V lost 2 bases and J lost 1, with 14 bases in between. Germline loops: CDR1 MNHNS, CDR2 SASEGT. Written as DNA, the CDR3 is TGTGCCAGCAGTGAAAGAGCGGTTTTTAGGAACACTGAAGCTTTCTTT. Amino acid sequence: CASSERAVFRNTEAFF.